A selection of T cell receptor beta chains follows, all from one sample in a study of human T cells and chemical hapten exposure. TCRdb reprocessed the RACE reads with MiXCR, giving one entry per CDR3 protein. The data hold some 350,000 distinct CDR3 sequences, with under 9% observed a single time. Sequenced here: whole blood, sampled in connection with sensitization to the hapten diphenylcyclopropenone (DPC). The receptors derive from a woman under 30 with alopecia areata. Some clones in this sample may be carry-over from other donors' samples. Both conserved end residues are part of each CDR3. D genes are given only for firm matches. A row's size may be missing; if present it is once, few, many or a size class.

j_gene: TRBJ1-6; v_gene: TRBV7-9; len: 16; abundance: few; d_gene: .; CDR3aa: CASSPTASSYNSPLHF
j_gene: TRBJ2-3; v_gene: TRBV20-1; len: 13; abundance: few; d_gene: .; CDR3aa: CSARGGQADTQYF
j_gene: TRBJ1-6; v_gene: TRBV2; len: 13; abundance: many; d_gene: .; CDR3aa: CASIHRDGSPLHF
j_gene: TRBJ2-1; v_gene: TRBV7-3; len: 13; abundance: few; d_gene: .; CDR3aa: CASSSDRDNEQFF
j_gene: TRBJ1-1; v_gene: TRBV6-6; len: 12; abundance: many; d_gene: TRBD1; CDR3aa: CASSFDRGEAFF
j_gene: TRBJ2-3; v_gene: TRBV28; len: 17; abundance: many; d_gene: TRBD2; CDR3aa: CASSRLFSGGPGDTQYF
j_gene: TRBJ2-5; v_gene: TRBV2; len: 15; abundance: .; d_gene: .; CDR3aa: CASSRGGGRRETQYF
j_gene: TRBJ1-1; v_gene: TRBV9; len: 15; abundance: few; d_gene: .; CDR3aa: CASSAIGRPDTEAFF
j_gene: TRBJ1-6; v_gene: TRBV11-2; len: 17; abundance: .; d_gene: .; CDR3aa: CASSLLMSWTDNSPLHF
j_gene: TRBJ2-7; v_gene: TRBV7-9; len: 12; abundance: few; d_gene: TRBD1; CDR3aa: CASSSTGNEQYF
j_gene: TRBJ2-4; v_gene: TRBV6-2/TRBV6-3; len: 16; abundance: .; d_gene: .; CDR3aa: CASSYYRGVVKNIQYF
j_gene: TRBJ2-1; v_gene: TRBV6-5; len: 17; abundance: many; d_gene: TRBD1; CDR3aa: CASSYEDRVGTYNEQFF
j_gene: TRBJ1-2; v_gene: TRBV6-2/TRBV6-3; len: 13; abundance: .; d_gene: TRBD1; CDR3aa: CASRRQGGYGYTF
j_gene: TRBJ2-5; v_gene: TRBV27; len: 15; abundance: many; d_gene: .; CDR3aa: CASSLPGGTQETQYF
j_gene: TRBJ1-1; v_gene: TRBV27; len: 14; abundance: few; d_gene: .; CDR3aa: CASSLFGRAAEAFF
j_gene: TRBJ1-2; v_gene: TRBV3-1; len: 13; abundance: .; d_gene: .; CDR3aa: CASSQAAGGGYTF
j_gene: TRBJ1-1; v_gene: TRBV20-1; len: 14; abundance: few; d_gene: .; CDR3aa: CSARDPTAGPEAFF
j_gene: TRBJ1-2; v_gene: TRBV29-1; len: 14; abundance: few; d_gene: TRBD1; CDR3aa: CSVNDREANYGYTF
j_gene: TRBJ2-3; v_gene: TRBV10-3; len: 18; abundance: few; d_gene: TRBD2; CDR3aa: CAISASGLAGVNTDTQYF
j_gene: TRBJ2-3; v_gene: TRBV12-3/TRBV12-4; len: 15; abundance: many; d_gene: TRBD2; CDR3aa: CASSLAGDRTDTQYF
j_gene: TRBJ1-1; v_gene: TRBV18; len: 15; abundance: .; d_gene: .; CDR3aa: CASSPISGKNTEAFF
j_gene: TRBJ2-3; v_gene: TRBV20-1; len: 16; abundance: few; d_gene: TRBD2; CDR3aa: CSARSPGRGSTDTQYF
j_gene: TRBJ2-2; v_gene: TRBV4-3; len: 16; abundance: .; d_gene: .; CDR3aa: CASTQGVPGTTGELFF
j_gene: TRBJ1-1; v_gene: TRBV29-1; len: 13; abundance: many; d_gene: TRBD1; CDR3aa: CSVEPGQGPEAFF
j_gene: TRBJ2-1; v_gene: TRBV6-2/TRBV6-3; len: 14; abundance: .; d_gene: .; CDR3aa: CASSYSSQVDEQFF
j_gene: TRBJ2-1; v_gene: TRBV27; len: 11; abundance: .; d_gene: .; CDR3aa: CASSRHNEQFF
j_gene: TRBJ2-7; v_gene: TRBV6-5; len: 19; abundance: many; d_gene: TRBD2; CDR3aa: CASSYDGTSGGAFQGEQYF
j_gene: TRBJ2-3; v_gene: TRBV5-1; len: 17; abundance: few; d_gene: TRBD2; CDR3aa: CASSLGRSGGAADTQYF
j_gene: TRBJ1-2; v_gene: TRBV7-3; len: 13; abundance: .; d_gene: .; CDR3aa: CASSQTGGYGYTF
j_gene: TRBJ2-5; v_gene: TRBV4-3; len: 16; abundance: once; d_gene: TRBD2; CDR3aa: CASSQVIGGGRETQYF
j_gene: TRBJ1-2; v_gene: TRBV6-2/TRBV6-3; len: 14; abundance: few; d_gene: .; CDR3aa: CASSSRGRSYGYTF
j_gene: TRBJ2-3; v_gene: TRBV9; len: 15; abundance: few; d_gene: .; CDR3aa: CASSALALSTDTQYF
j_gene: TRBJ2-7; v_gene: TRBV14; len: 15; abundance: many; d_gene: TRBD2; CDR3aa: CASSQSGGDRYEQYF
j_gene: TRBJ2-5; v_gene: TRBV14; len: 15; abundance: many; d_gene: TRBD1; CDR3aa: CASSRTGRYQETQYF